Listed below are T cell receptor beta chains from one sample, sequenced in a study of cytomegalovirus exposure and HLA in healthy donors. Sequencing used immunoSEQ multiplex PCR; TCRdb keeps in-frame clones, though not all of them. Here the sample table reports 150,000 to 200,000 clones. Sequenced sample: PBMCs. These receptors were collected from a man aged 25 to 40 in good health and CMV-seronegative. Each CDR3 is given with its conserved first and last residue. The order of the fields is CDR3 length, D gene, V gene, J gene, CDR3 protein, CDR3 DNA. A D gene is named only where the DNA matches it firmly.

cdr3_length: 18; d_call: TRBD1; v_call: TRBV9; j_call: TRBJ2-7; cdr3_aa: CASSVGFSGTGVSYEQYF; cdr3_nt: TGTGCCAGCAGCGTAGGGTTTTCAGGGACAGGGGTCAGCTACGAGCAGTACTTC
cdr3_length: 13; d_call: -; v_call: TRBV18; j_call: TRBJ1-1; cdr3_aa: CASSPAVNTEAFF; cdr3_nt: TGTGCCAGCTCACCGGCAGTGAACACTGAAGCTTTCTTT
cdr3_length: 12; d_call: -; v_call: TRBV10-3; j_call: TRBJ1-5; cdr3_aa: CAIAGANQPQHF; cdr3_nt: TGTGCCATCGCGGGCGCGAATCAGCCCCAGCATTTT
cdr3_length: 16; d_call: -; v_call: TRBV7-6; j_call: TRBJ2-5; cdr3_aa: CASSLPLRDIEETQYF; cdr3_nt: TGTGCCAGCAGTTTACCCCTCCGGGACATCGAAGAGACCCAGTACTTC
cdr3_length: 16; d_call: -; v_call: TRBV5-1; j_call: TRBJ1-5; cdr3_aa: CASSLGGLGGSQPQHF; cdr3_nt: TGCGCCAGCAGCTTAGGAGGGTTGGGGGGTTCTCAGCCCCAGCATTTT
cdr3_length: 13; d_call: TRBD1; v_call: TRBV9; j_call: TRBJ1-1; cdr3_aa: CASSVQGEAEAFF; cdr3_nt: TGTGCCAGCAGCGTTCAGGGGGAAGCTGAAGCTTTCTTT
cdr3_length: 14; d_call: TRBD2; v_call: TRBV13; j_call: TRBJ2-7; cdr3_aa: CASSLSSGGHEQYF; cdr3_nt: TGTGCCAGCAGCTTGTCCAGCGGGGGCCATGAGCAGTACTTC
cdr3_length: 15; d_call: TRBD1; v_call: TRBV28; j_call: TRBJ2-3; cdr3_aa: CASSWGQNFQDTQYF; cdr3_nt: TGTGCCAGCAGTTGGGGACAGAACTTCCAAGATACGCAGTATTTT
cdr3_length: 14; d_call: -; v_call: TRBV6-1; j_call: TRBJ1-1; cdr3_aa: CASSTGLASTEAFF; cdr3_nt: TGTGCCAGCAGCACGGGACTGGCCTCCACTGAAGCTTTCTTT
cdr3_length: 15; d_call: TRBD2; v_call: TRBV18; j_call: TRBJ2-5; cdr3_aa: CASSLRAGGPDAQYF; cdr3_nt: TGTGCCAGCTCACTCCGAGCGGGAGGGCCGGACGCGCAGTACTTC